This T cell receptor (beta chain) was captured in a study of shared clonotypes between healthy human individuals. CD4+ cells yielded CD45RA+ naive and CD45RA-negative memory subsets. This CDR3 region has 15 residues. J lost 5 bases, V lost 5 bases, and 6 bases had no gene match. Germline V gene sequence: CDR1 SGHVS, CDR2 FQNEAQ. Assay: immunoSEQ multiplex PCR; the TCRdb copy retains only in-frame clones and omits some. The table records 850,000 to 1,200,000 clones, more than 65% of them present only once. The V gene is TRBV7-8, the J gene TRBJ2-5; 12 bases fit TRBD1. The sequencing input was memory CD4+ T cells sorted from blood. Specified subset: CD45RA-negative fraction. The clonotype was recovered from a man aged 18-30 years in good health. This CDR3 reads CASSTGTGGGETQYF. The CDR3, as DNA: TGTGCCAGCAGCACCGGGACAGGGGGCGGGGAGACCCAGTACTTC.